This T cell receptor beta chain was found in a study of OX40 agonist ivuxolimab in advanced cancers. Libraries were prepared by immunoSEQ multiplex PCR; TCRdb keeps only in-frame clonotypes and omits some of them. The repertoire holds tens of thousands of clones, with roughly nine tenths as singletons. This CDR3 is built from 12 residues. The V and J ends lost 6 bases and 8 bases respectively, with 8 bases between them. Germline V gene data show CDR1 as MNHEY and CDR2 as SMNVEV (reference sequence). The sequence was collected from an adult with an advanced solid tumor such as melanoma, head and neck, liver or kidney cancer. The material sequenced was CD4+ or CD8+ T cells sorted from blood, taken in a trial of the OX40 agonist ivuxolimab. The chain combines TRBV27 with TRBJ1-6; D unclear. The CDR3 DNA reads TGTGCCAGCAGCTTCACTTATTCACCCCTCCACTTT. Its translation is CASSFTYSPLHF.